Each of the 12 T cell receptor beta chains below was sequenced from the same sample in a study of blood T cell repertoires in COVID-19. Profiling relied on immunoSEQ multiplex PCR, and the TCRdb table lists in-frame clones only, not all of them. The sample lists around 120,000 clones; over 85% were seen once. Sequences were obtained from peripheral blood. These receptor sequences come from a man between 45 and 60 years old with active COVID-19.

This chain uses TRBV3-1 (or the pseudogene TRBV3-2) with TRBJ2-3, with 11 bases matching TRBD1. Looked up from germline, CDR1 is LGHDT and CDR2 is YNNKEL (reference sequence). The CDR3 sequence is 18 residues long. V lost 3 bases, J lost 5 bases, and 13 bases stayed unmatched. CDR3 sequence: CASSQRGTGGQVEDTQYF. CDR3 bases: TGTGCCAGCAGCCAGAGAGGGACAGGGGGACAGGTAGAAGATACGCAGTATTTT.

The chain couples TRBV4-1 to TRBJ1-5; TRBD1 aligns across 8 bases. CDR3 size: 18 residues. The germline V gene encodes CDR1 MGHRA and CDR2 YSYEKL. With 3 bases clipped from V and 1 base from J, the junction kept 11 bases outside the gene matches. The CDR3 coding sequence is TGCGCCAGCAGCCACAGACCAGGGGGCCCTTCCAGCAATCAGCCCCAGCATTTT. It codes for CASSHRPGGPSSNQPQHF.

This clone was picked up a small number of times. This chain connects TRBV30 to TRBJ2-2, with 10 bases identical to TRBD2. Germline V gives CDR1 GTSNPN, CDR2 SVGIG (reference sequence). CDR3 length: 20 residues. V shed 2 bases and J 2 bases; nucleotides not matched to a gene: 17. The CDR3 sequence is CAWSNSWASGSGVNTGELFF. CDR3 coding DNA: TGTGCCTGGAGTAACTCTTGGGCTAGCGGGAGCGGAGTTAACACCGGGGAGCTGTTTTTT.

The chain links TRBV27 to TRBJ1-2; TRBD1 might be the D (5 bases). CDR1 MNHEY and CDR2 SMNVEV come from the germline V gene (reference sequence). The V and J ends lost 2 bases and 6 bases respectively, with 10 bases between them. The CDR3 has 13 amino acids. The CDR3 DNA reads TGTGCCAGCAGTTTACCCGGGGGAGATGGCTACACCTTC. This translates into CASSLPGGDGYTF.

This chain connects TRBV9 to TRBJ1-1; maybe TRBD1 (6 bases). CDR3 length: 14 amino acids. The V end lost 4 bases, the J end lost 4 bases, and 14 bases lay between the germline ends. CDR1 is SGDLS and CDR2 is YYNGEE in the germline V gene. CDR3 coding DNA: TGTGCCAGCAGCTTACAGGGCTCGTTCACTGAAGCTTTCTTT. Translating it yields CASSLQGSFTEAFF.

The rearrangement links TRBV7-2 to TRBJ2-4; TRBD2 matches at 10 bases. The CDR3 runs 19 residues. Trimming took 5 bases from V and 0 from J; bases not matched to a gene: 13. The germline gives CDR1 SGHTA, CDR2 FQGNSA. DNA for the CDR3: TGTGCCAGCAGCCCCCCCAGACTAGCGGGCACCCTAGCCAAAAACATTCAGTACTTC. Translating gives CASSPPRLAGTLAKNIQYF.

The rearrangement joins TRBV6-5 to TRBJ2-2; tentative D call: TRBD2 (6 bases). Looked up from germline, CDR1 is MNHEY and CDR2 is SVGAGI. V was shortened by 10 bases and J by 7 bases, with 13 bases between the two germline ends. The CDR3 sequence is 12 residues long. CDR3 nucleotides: TGTGCCACGACTAGGCAGTACGGGGAGCTGTTTTTT. Protein sequence: CATTRQYGELFF.

The chain uses TRBV5-1 and TRBJ2-7; 10 nucleotides agree with TRBD1. V lost 4 bases and J lost 1; bases outside the gene matches: 2. CDR3 length equals 14 residues. Per the germline V gene, CDR1 is SGHRS and CDR2 is YFSETQ. The CDR3 here is CASSQGQGSYEQYV. CDR3 coding DNA: TGCGCCAGCAGCCAGGGACAGGGGTCCTACGAGCAGTACGTC.

The DNA of the CDR3 is TGTGCCAGCTCACCACAGGGGACTAGCGGTTTCACTTACGAGCAGTACGTC. As protein: CASSPQGTSGFTYEQYV. The V and J genes are TRBV18 and TRBJ2-7; TRBD2 agrees at 11 bases. The V and J ends lost 1 base and 4 bases, in that order; junction bases with no gene match: 9. From germline, CDR1 is KGHSH and CDR2 LQKENI. This CDR3 spans 17 amino acids.

The V gene is TRBV4-2, the J gene TRBJ2-2; the match to TRBD2 covers 9 bases. Germline CDR1 reads LGHNA; CDR2 reads YNFKEQ. The length of the CDR3 is 17 residues. V dropped 1 base and J dropped 2; count of bases not matched to a gene: 5. CDR3 bases: TGTGCCAGCAGCCAAGTAGCGGGAGTATCCAACACCGGGGAGCTGTTTTTT. It translates to CASSQVAGVSNTGELFF.

This chain connects TRBV21-1 to TRBJ1-1; the table's D call, TRBD1, has no DNA check behind it. TRBV21-1 is classified as a pseudogene. This CDR3 contains 15 residues. The CDR3 sequence is CASSKGQGWVTEAFF. CDR3 bases: TGTGCCAGCAGCAAAGGACAGGGGTGGGTCACTGAAGCTTTCTTT.

The V call is TRBV6-5, the J call TRBJ1-1; D call uncertain. Trimming took 3 bases from V and 4 from J, leaving 12 bases between them. The CDR3 covers 14 residues. Germline CDR1 reads MNHEY; CDR2 reads SVGAGI. CDR3 nucleotides: TGTGCCAGCAGTTATCAGTCCCGGGGCACTGAAGCTTTCTTT. Translating gives CASSYQSRGTEAFF.